Listed below are T cell receptor beta chains from one sample, sequenced in a study of blood T cells in healthy people across ages. Using its own MiXCR run on the 5' RACE reads, TCRdb lists one record per CDR3 protein. The sample consists of fewer than 800,000 distinct CDR3 sequences, around 21% of them appearing once. The specimen was blood. Source of these receptors: a man aged 65-85 years in good health. Each CDR3 is given with its conserved first and last residue. The D gene is left open where the match is weak. Clone size is not always given. Where it is, it says once, few, many or a class for expanded clones.

D gene | J gene | V gene | clone size | CDR3 protein | CDR3 DNA
- | TRBJ1-1 | TRBV4-1 | - | CASSQAPMGNTEAFF | TGCGCCAGCAGCCAAGCACCGATGGGGAACACTGAAGCTTTCTTT
TRBD2 | TRBJ2-5 | TRBV5-1 | - | CASSLGKGLAGALQETQYF | TGCGCCAGCAGCTTGGGAAAAGGACTGGCGGGAGCCTTACAAGAGACCCAGTACTTC
- | TRBJ2-7 | TRBV11-2 | few | CASSLDPTVAYEQYF | TGTGCCAGCAGCTTAGATCCGACGGTAGCCTACGAGCAGTACTTC
- | TRBJ1-2 | TRBV10-3 | few | CAGGQASYGYTF | TGTGCCGGGGGGCAGGCTTCTTACGGCTACACCTTC
- | TRBJ2-1 | TRBV3-1 | few | CASSQRGLVGSPTNEQFF | TGTGCCAGCAGCCAACGAGGATTAGTCGGAAGCCCTACCAATGAGCAGTTCTTC
- | TRBJ2-3 | TRBV4-1 | few | CASSQDIRGDTQYF | TGCGCCAGCAGCCAAGATATCCGGGGGGATACGCAGTATTTT
- | TRBJ2-5 | TRBV7-3 | - | CASSFVHQETQYF | TGTGCCAGCAGCTTTGTTCATCAAGAGACCCAGTACTTC
- | TRBJ2-7 | TRBV28 | few | CASSSQILKAYEQYF | TGTGCCAGCAGTTCCCAGATTCTCAAAGCCTACGAGCAGTACTTC
- | TRBJ2-1 | TRBV12-3/TRBV12-4 | few | CASRSDGNEQFF | TGTGCCAGCAGATCAGACGGGAATGAGCAGTTCTTC
TRBD2 | TRBJ2-7 | TRBV5-6 | - | CASSYPAGGTYEQYF | TGTGCCAGCAGCTATCCAGCGGGGGGAACCTACGAGCAGTACTTC
- | TRBJ1-1 | TRBV7-6 | few | CASSLGEGNTEAFF | TGTGCCAGCAGCTTAGGAGAGGGGAACACTGAAGCTTTCTTT
TRBD2 | TRBJ2-1 | TRBV4-1 | few | CASSQEGLAGVNEQFF | TGCGCCAGCAGCCAAGAGGGACTGGCGGGAGTTAATGAGCAGTTCTTC
TRBD1 | TRBJ1-2 | TRBV6-1 | - | CASTGGLGYGYTF | TGTGCCAGCACAGGGGGCCTCGGCTATGGCTACACCTTC
TRBD2 | TRBJ2-1 | TRBV11-2 | - | CASSRNREGRDEQFF | TGTGCCAGCAGTCGAAACCGGGAGGGCCGGGATGAGCAGTTCTTC
- | TRBJ1-2 | TRBV24-1 | few | CATSAQGSRGYTF | TGTGCCACCAGTGCCCAGGGGTCGCGAGGCTACACCTTC
- | TRBJ1-2 | TRBV12-3/TRBV12-4 | - | CASGQTDNVNYGYTF | TGTGCCAGCGGCCAGACAGACAACGTTAACTATGGCTACACCTTC